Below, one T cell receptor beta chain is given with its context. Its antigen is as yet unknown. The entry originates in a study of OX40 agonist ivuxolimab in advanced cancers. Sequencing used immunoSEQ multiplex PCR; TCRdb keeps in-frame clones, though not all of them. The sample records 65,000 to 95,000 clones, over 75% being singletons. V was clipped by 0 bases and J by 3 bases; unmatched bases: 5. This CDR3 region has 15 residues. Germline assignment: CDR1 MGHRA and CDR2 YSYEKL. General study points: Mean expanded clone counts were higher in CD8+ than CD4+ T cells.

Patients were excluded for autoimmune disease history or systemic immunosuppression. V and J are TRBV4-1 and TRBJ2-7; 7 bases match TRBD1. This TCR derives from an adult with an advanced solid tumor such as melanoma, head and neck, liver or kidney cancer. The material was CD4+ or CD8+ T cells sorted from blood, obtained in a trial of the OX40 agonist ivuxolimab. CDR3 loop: CASSQDDTGVYEQYF. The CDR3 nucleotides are TGCGCCAGCAGCCAAGATGACACAGGGGTCTACGAGCAGTACTTC.